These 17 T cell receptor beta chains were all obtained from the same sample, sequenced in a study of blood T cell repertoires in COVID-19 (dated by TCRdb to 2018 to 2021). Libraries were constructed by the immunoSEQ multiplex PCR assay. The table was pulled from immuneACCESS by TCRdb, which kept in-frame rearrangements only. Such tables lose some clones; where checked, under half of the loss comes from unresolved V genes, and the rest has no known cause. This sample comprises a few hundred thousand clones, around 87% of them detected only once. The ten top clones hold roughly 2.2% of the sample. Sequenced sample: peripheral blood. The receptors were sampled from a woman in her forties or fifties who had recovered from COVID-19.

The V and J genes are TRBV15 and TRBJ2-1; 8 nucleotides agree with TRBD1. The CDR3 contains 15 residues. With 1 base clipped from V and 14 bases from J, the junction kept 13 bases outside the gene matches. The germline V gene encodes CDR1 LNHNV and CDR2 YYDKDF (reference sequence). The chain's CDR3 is CATSRAGTGPTEEFF. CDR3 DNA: TGTGCCACCAGCAGAGCCGGGACAGGACCCACGGAGGAGTTCTTC.

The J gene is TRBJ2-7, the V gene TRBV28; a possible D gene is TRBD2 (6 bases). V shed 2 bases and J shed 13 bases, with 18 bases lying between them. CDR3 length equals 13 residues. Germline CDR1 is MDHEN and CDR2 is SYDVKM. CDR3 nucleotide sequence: TGTGCCAGCAGTTTAACGGTGGAGGGGCTGATCTACTTC. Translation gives CASSLTVEGLIYF.

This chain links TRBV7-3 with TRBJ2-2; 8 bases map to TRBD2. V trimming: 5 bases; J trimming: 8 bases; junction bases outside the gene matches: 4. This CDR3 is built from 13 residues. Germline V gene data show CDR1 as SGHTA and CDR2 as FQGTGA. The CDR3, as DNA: TGTGCCAGCAGCGCCTCGGGAGGGGGGGAGCTGTTTTTT. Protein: CASSASGGGELFF.

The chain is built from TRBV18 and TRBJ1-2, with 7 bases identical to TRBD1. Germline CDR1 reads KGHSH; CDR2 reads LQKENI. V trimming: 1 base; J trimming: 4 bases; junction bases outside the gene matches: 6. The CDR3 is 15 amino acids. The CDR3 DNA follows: TGTGCCAGCTCACCACTTGACAGGGTCGCCTATGGCTACACCTTC. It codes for CASSPLDRVAYGYTF. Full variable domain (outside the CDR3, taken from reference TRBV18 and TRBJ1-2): NAGVMQNPRHLVRRRGQEARLRCSPMKGHSHVYWYRQLPEEGLKFMVYLQKENIIDESGMPKERFSAEFPKEGPSILRIQQVVRGDSAAYFCASSPLDRVAYGYTFGSGTRLTVV.

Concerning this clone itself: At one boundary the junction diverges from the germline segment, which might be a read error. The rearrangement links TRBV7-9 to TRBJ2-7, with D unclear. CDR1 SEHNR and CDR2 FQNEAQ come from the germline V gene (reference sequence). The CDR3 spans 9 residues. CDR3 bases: TGTGCCAGCAAAAAGCACCGGGACTTC. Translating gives CASKKHRDF.

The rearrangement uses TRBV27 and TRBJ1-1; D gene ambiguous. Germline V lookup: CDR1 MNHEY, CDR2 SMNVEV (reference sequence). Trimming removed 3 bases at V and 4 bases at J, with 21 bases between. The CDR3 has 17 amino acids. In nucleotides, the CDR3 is TGTGCCAGCAGTTTTCTGAACCAAGGACGGCGGGGCACTGAAGCTTTCTTT. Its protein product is CASSFLNQGRRGTEAFF.

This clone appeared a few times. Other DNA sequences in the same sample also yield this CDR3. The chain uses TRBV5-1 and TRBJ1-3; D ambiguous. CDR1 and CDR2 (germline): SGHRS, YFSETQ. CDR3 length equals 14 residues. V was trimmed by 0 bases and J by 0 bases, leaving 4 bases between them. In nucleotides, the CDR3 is TGCGCCAGCAGCTTGGGGAGCTCTGGAAACACCATATATTTT. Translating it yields CASSLGSSGNTIYF. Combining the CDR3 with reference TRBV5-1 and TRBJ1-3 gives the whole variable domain KAGVTQTPRYLIKTRGQQVTLSCSPISGHRSVSWYQQTPGQGLQFLFEYFSETQRNKGNFPGRFSGRQFSNSRSEMNVSTLELGDSALYLCASSLGSSGNTIYFGEGSWLTVV.

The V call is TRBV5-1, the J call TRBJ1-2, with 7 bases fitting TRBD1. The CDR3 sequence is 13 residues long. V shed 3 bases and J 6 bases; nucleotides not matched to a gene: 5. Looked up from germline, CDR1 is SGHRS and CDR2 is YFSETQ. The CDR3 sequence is CASSSGGNDGYTF. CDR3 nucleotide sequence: TGCGCCAGCAGCTCAGGGGGGAATGATGGCTACACCTTC.

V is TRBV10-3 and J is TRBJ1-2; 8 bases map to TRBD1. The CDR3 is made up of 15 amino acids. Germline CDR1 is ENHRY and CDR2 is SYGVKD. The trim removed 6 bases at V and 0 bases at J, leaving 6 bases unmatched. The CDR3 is CAISGQGNANYGYTF. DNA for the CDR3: TGTGCCATCAGCGGACAGGGAAACGCTAACTATGGCTACACCTTC.

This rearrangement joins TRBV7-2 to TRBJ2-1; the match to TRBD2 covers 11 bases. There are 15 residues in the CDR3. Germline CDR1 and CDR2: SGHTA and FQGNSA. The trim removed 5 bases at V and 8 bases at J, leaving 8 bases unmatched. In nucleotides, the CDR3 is TGTGCCAGCAGCCTTAGCGGGAGGGCCAGCCATGAGCAGTTCTTC. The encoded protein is CASSLSGRASHEQFF.

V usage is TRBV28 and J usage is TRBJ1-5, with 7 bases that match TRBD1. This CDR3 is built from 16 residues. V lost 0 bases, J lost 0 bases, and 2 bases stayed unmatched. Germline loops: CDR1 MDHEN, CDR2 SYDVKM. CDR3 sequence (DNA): TGTGCCAGCAGTTTATGGGGGACAGATAGCAATCAGCCCCAGCATTTT. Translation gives CASSLWGTDSNQPQHF.

DNA of the CDR3: TGCAGCGTATTGGACAGCCCCAATCAGCCCCAGCATTTT. It translates to CSVLDSPNQPQHF. J is TRBJ1-5 and V is TRBV29-1; possibly TRBD1 for D (6 bases). V lost 6 bases and J lost 3, with 12 bases in between. Germline-derived CDR1 and CDR2 are SQVTM and ANQGSEA. CDR3 length equals 13 residues.

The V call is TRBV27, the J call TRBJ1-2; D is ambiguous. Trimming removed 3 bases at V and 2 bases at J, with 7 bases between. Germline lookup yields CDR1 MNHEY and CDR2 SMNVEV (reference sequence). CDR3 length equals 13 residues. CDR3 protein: CASSFRENYGYTF. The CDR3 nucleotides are TGTGCCAGCAGTTTCCGGGAGAACTATGGCTACACCTTC.

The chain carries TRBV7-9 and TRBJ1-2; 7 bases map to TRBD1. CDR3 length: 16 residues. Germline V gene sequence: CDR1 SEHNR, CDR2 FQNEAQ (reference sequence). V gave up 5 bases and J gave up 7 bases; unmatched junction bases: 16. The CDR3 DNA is TGTGCCAGCAGCAGGGGGACAGCAATCTCTTCAGGTGGCTACACCTTC. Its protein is CASSRGTAISSGGYTF.

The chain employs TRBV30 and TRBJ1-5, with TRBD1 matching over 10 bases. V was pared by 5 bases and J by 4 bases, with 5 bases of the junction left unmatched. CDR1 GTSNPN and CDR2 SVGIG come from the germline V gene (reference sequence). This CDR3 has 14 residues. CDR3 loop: CAWATGGDNQPQHF. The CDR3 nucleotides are TGTGCCTGGGCGACAGGGGGCGATAATCAGCCCCAGCATTTT.

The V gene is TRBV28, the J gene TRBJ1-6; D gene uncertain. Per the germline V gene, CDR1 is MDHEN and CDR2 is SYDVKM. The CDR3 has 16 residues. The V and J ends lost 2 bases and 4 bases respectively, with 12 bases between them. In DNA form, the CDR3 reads TGTGCCAGCAGTTTACCCCAGGTCGGATATAATTCACCCCTCCACTTT. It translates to CASSLPQVGYNSPLHF. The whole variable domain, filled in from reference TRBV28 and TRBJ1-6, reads DVKVTQSSRYLVKRTGEKVFLECVQDMDHENMFWYRQDPGLGLRLIYFSYDVKMKEKGDIPEGYSVSREKKERFSLILESASTNQTSMYLCASSLPQVGYNSPLHFGNGTRLTVT.

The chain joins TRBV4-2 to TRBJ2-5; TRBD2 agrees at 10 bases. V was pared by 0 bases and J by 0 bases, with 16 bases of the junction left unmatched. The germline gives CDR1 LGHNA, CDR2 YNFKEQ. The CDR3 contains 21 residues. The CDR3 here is CASSQDLGGRLAGVYQETQYF. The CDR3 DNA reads TGTGCCAGCAGCCAAGATCTTGGAGGGAGGCTAGCGGGGGTTTACCAAGAGACCCAGTACTTC.